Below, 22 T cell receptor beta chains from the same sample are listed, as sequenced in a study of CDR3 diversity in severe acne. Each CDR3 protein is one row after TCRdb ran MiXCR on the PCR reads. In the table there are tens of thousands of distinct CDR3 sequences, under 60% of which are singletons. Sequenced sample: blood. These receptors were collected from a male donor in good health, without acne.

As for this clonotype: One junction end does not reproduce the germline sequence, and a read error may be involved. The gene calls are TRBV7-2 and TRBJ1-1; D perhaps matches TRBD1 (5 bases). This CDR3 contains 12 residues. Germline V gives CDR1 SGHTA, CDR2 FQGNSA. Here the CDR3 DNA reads TGTGCCGGCAGCCCGAGGGGTAATGAAGCTTTCTTT. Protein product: CAGSPRGNEAFF. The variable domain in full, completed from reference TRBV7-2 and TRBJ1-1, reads GAGVSQSPSNKVTEKGKDVELRCDPISGHTALYWYRQSLGQGLEFLIYFQGNSAPDKSGLPSDRFSAERTGGSVSTLTIQRTQQEDSAVYLCAGSPRGNEAFFGQGTRLTVV.

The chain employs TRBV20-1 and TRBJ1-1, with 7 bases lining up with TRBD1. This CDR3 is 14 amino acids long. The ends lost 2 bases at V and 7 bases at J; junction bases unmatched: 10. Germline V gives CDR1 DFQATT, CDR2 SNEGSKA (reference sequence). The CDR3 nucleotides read TGCAGTGCTAGAAAGGGGGCGTCTCGGGTTGAAGCTTTCTTT. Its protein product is CSARKGASRVEAFF.

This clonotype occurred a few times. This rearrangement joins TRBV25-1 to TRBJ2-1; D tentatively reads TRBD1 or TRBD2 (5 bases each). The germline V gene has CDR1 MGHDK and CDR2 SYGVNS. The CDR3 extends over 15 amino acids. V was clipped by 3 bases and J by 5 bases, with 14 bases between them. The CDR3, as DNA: TGTGCCAGCAGTGAGACAGAGCGGACCAACAATGAGCAGTTCTTC. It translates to CASSETERTNNEQFF.

CDR3 residues: CASSERFGGGTDTQYF. Written as DNA, the CDR3 is TGTGCCAGCAGTGAACGGTTCGGCGGGGGCACAGATACGCAGTATTTT. The V gene is TRBV25-1, the J gene TRBJ2-3; possibly TRBD2 for D (6 bases). The V and J ends lost 2 bases and 1 base respectively, with 13 bases between them. CDR3 length: 16 amino acids. CDR1 is MGHDK and CDR2 is SYGVNS in the germline V gene.

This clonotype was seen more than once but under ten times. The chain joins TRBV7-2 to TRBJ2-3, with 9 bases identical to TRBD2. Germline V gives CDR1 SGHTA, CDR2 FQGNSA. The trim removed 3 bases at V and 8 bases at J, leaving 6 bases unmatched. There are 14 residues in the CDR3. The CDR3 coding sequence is TGTGCCAGCAGCTTTCGACTAGCGGAGGGTACGCAGTATTTT. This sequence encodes CASSFRLAEGTQYF. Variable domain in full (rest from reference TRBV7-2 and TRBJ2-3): GAGVSQSPSNKVTEKGKDVELRCDPISGHTALYWYRQSLGQGLEFLIYFQGNSAPDKSGLPSDRFSAERTGGSVSTLTIQRTQQEDSAVYLCASSFRLAEGTQYFGPGTRLTVL.

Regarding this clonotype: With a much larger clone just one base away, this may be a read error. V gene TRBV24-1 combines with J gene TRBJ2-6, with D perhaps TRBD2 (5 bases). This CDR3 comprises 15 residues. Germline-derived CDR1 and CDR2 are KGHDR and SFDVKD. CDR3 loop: CAASVGDSGANVLTF. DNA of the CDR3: TGTGCCGCCAGTGTCGGGGACTCTGGGGCCAACGTCCTGACTTTC.

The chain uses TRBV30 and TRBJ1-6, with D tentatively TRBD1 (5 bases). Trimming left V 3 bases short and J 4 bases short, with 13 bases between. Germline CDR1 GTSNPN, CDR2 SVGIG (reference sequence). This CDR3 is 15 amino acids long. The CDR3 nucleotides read TGTGCCTGGAGCGAAGTACAGGATTATAATTCACCCCTCCACTTT. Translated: CAWSEVQDYNSPLHF.

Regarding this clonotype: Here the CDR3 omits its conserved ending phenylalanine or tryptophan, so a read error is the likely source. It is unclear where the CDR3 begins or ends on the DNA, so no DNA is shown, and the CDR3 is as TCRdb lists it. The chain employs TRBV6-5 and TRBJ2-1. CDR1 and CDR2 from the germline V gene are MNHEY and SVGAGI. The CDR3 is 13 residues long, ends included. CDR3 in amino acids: CASSYSTYNEQRI.

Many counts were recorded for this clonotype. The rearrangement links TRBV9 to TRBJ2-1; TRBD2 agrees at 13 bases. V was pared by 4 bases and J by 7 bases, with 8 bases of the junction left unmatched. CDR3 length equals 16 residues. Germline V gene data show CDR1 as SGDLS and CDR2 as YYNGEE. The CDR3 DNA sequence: TGTGCCAGCAGCCCCAGGACTAGCGGGGGACGGAATGAGCAGTTCTTC. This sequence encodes CASSPRTSGGRNEQFF.

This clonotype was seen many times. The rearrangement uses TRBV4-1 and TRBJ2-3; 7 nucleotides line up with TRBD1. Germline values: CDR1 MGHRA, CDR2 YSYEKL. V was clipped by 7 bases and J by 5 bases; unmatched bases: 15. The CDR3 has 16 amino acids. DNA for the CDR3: TGCGCCAGCACCCAGGTGCTCAGGGGGAGTGGAGATACGCAGTATTTT. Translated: CASTQVLRGSGDTQYF.

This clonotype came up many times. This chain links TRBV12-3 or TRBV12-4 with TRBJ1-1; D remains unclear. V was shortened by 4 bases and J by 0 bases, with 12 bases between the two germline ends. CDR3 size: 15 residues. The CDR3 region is CASSYTDLMNTEAFF. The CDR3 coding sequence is TGTGCCAGCAGTTATACAGACTTAATGAACACTGAAGCTTTCTTT.

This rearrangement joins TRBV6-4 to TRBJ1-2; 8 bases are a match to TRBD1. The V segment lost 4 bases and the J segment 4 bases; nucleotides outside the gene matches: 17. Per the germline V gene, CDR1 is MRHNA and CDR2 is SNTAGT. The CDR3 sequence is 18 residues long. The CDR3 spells CASSVTGTGGGLGYGYTF. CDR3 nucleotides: TGTGCCAGCAGTGTTACCGGGACAGGAGGCGGTCTCGGCTATGGCTACACCTTC.

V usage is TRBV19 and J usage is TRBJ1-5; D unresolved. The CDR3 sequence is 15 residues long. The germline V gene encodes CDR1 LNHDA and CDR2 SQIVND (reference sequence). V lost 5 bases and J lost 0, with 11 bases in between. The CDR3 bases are TGTGCCAGTAGTTTTGGGGTCTATAGCAATCAGCCCCAGCATTTT. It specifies CASSFGVYSNQPQHF.

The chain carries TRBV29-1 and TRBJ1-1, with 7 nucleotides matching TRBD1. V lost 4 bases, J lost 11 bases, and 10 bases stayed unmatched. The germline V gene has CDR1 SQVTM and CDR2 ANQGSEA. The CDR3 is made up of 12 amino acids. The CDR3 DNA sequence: TGCAGCGTTGGGACGGGGGCGACAGGGGCTTTCTTT. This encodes CSVGTGATGAFF.

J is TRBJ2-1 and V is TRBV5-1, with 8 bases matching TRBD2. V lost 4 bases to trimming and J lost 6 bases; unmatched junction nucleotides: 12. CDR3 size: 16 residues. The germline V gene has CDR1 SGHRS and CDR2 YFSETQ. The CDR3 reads CASSVRGAQRVNEQFF. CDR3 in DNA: TGCGCCAGCAGCGTGCGGGGGGCCCAGCGGGTCAATGAGCAGTTCTTC.

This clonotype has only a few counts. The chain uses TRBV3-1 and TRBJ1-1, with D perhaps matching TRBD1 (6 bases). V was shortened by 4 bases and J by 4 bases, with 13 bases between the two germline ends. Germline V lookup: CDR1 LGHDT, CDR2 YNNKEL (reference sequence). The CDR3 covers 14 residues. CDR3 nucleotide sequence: TGTGCCAGCAGCCTTCACAGGGCGGCCACTGAAGCTTTCTTT. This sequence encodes CASSLHRAATEAFF.

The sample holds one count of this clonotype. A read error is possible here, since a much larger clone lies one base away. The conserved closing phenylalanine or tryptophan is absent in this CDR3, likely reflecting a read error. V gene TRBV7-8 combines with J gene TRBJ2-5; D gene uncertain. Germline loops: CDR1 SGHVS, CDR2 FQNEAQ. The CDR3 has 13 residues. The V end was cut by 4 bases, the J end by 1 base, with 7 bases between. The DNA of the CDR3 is TGTGCCAGCAGCTCAACTATCCAAGAGACCCAGTACCTC. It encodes CASSSTIQETQYL.

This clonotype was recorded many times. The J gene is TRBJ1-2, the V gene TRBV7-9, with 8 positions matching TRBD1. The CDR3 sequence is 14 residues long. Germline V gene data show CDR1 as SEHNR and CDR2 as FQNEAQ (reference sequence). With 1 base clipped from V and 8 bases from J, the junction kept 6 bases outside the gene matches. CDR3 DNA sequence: TGTGCCAGCAGCTTAGGCCCGACAGGGGAAGGCTACACCTTC. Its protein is CASSLGPTGEGYTF.

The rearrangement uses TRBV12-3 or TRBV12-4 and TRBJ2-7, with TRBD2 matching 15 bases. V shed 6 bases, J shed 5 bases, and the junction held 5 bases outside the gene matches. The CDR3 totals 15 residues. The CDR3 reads CASRWGLAGGDEQYF. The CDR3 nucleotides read TGTGCCAGCAGATGGGGACTAGCGGGAGGTGACGAGCAGTACTTC.

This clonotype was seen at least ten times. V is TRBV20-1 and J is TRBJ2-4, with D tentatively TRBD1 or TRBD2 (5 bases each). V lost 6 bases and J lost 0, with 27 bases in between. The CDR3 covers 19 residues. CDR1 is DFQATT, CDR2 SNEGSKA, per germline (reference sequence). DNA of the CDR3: TGCAGTGCCACAGACCGACAAGGTCGGGGCCCTCTAGCCAAAAACATTCAGTACTTC. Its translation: CSATDRQGRGPLAKNIQYF.

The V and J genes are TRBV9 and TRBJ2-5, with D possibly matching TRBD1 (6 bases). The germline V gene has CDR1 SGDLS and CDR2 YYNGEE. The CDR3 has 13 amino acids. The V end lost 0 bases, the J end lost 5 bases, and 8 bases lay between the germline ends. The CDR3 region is CASSVGGQETQYF. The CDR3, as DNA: TGTGCCAGCAGCGTAGGGGGGCAGGAGACCCAGTACTTC.

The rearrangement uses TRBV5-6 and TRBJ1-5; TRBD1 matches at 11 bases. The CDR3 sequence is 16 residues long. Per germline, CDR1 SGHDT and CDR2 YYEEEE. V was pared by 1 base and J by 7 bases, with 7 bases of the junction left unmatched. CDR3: CASSLKGQGARQPQHF. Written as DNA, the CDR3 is TGTGCCAGCAGCTTGAAAGGACAGGGGGCAAGGCAGCCCCAGCATTTT.